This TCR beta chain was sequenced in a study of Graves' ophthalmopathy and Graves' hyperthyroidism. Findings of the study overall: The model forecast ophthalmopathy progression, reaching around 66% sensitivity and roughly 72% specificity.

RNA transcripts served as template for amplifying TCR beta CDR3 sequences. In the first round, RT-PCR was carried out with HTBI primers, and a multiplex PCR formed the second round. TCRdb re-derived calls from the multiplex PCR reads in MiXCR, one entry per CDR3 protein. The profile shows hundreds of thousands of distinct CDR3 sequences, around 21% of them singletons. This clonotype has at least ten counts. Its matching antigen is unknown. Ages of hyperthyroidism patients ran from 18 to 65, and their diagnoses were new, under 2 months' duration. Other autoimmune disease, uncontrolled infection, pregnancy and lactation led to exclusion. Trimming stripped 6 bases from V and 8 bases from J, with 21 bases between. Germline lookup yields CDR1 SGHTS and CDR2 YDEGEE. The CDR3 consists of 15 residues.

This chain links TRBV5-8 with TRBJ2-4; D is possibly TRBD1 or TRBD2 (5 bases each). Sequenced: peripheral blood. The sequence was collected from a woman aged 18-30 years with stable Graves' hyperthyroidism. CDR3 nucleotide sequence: TGTGCCAGCACGAGAAGGGGTAGGACGAGGGACATTCAGTACTTC. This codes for CASTRRGRTRDIQYF. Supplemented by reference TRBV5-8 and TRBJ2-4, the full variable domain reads EAGVTQSPTHLIKTRGQQATLRCSPISGHTSVYWYQQALGLGLQFLLWYDEGEERNRGNFPPRFSGRQFPNYSSELNVNALELEDSALYLCASTRRGRTRDIQYFGAGTRLSVL.